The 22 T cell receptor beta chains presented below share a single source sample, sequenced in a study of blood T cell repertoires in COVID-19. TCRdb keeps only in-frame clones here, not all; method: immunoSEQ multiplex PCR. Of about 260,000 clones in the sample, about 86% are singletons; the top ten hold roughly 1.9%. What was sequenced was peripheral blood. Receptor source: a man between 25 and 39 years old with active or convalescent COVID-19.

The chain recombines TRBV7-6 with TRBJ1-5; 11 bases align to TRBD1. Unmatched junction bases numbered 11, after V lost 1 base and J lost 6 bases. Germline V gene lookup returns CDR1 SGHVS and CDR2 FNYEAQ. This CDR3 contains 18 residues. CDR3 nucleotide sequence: TGTGCCAGCAGCTTAGAGCTAGGACAGGGGGCTTTATCTCAGCCCCAGCATTTT. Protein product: CASSLELGQGALSQPQHF.

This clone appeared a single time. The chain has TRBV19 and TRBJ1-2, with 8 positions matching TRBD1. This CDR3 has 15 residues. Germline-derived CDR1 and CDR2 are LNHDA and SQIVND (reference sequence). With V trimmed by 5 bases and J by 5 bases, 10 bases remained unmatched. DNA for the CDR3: TGTGCCAGTAGTCTCGGGACAGGTGGACAATATGGCTACACCTTC. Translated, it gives CASSLGTGGQYGYTF.

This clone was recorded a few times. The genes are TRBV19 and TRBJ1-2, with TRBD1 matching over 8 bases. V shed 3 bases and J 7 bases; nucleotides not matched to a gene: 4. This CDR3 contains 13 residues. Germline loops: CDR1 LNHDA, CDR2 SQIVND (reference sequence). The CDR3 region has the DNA TGTGCCAGTAGTATGGGACAGGTTTTTGGCTACACCTTC. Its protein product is CASSMGQVFGYTF.

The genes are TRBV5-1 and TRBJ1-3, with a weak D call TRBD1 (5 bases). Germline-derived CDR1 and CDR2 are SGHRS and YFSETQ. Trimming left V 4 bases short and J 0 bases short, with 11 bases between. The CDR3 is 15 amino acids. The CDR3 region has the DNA TGCGCCAGCAGCGAACAGGAGACCTCTGGAAACACCATATATTTT. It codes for CASSEQETSGNTIYF.

CDR3 residues: CASSEALGRGLGGNTIYF. Here the CDR3 DNA reads TGTGCCAGCAGTGAAGCGCTGGGCAGGGGGTTGGGTGGAAACACCATATATTTT. V is TRBV2 and J is TRBJ1-3, with 7 positions matching TRBD1. The CDR3 is 18 residues long. The V gene's germline CDR1 is SNHLY and CDR2 FYNNEI. The J segment lost 3 bases and the V segment lost 0 bases, leaving 11 bases of the junction unmatched.

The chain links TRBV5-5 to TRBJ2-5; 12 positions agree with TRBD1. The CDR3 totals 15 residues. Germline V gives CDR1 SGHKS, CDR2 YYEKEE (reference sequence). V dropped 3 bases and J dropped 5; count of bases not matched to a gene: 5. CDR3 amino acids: CASSWGTGGVETQYF. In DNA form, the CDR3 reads TGTGCCAGCAGCTGGGGGACAGGGGGCGTCGAGACCCAGTACTTC.

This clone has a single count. The chain's CDR3 is CASATGVGNTIYF. DNA for the CDR3: TGTGCCAGCGCAACAGGGGTCGGAAACACCATATATTTT. The chain employs TRBV9 and TRBJ1-3; 7 bases align to TRBD1. Looked up from germline, CDR1 is SGDLS and CDR2 is YYNGEE. The V and J ends lost 7 bases and 4 bases, in that order; junction bases with no gene match: 5. The CDR3 length is 13 residues. The whole variable domain, remainder taken from reference TRBV9 and TRBJ1-3, is DSGVTQTPKHLITATGQRVTLRCSPRSGDLSVYWYQQSLDQGLQFLIQYYNGEERAKGNILERFSAQQFPDLHSELNLSSLELGDSALYFCASATGVGNTIYFGEGSWLTVV.

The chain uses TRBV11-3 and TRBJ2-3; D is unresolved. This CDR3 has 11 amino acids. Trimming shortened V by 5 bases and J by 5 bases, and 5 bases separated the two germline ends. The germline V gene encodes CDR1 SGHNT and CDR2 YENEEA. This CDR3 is CASSLKDTQYF. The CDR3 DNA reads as TGTGCCAGCAGCCTTAAAGATACGCAGTATTTT.

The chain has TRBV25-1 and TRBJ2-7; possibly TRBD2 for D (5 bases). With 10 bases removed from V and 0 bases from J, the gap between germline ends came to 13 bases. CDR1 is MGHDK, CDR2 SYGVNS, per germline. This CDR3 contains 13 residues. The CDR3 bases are TGTGCCACCACACCGGGGAGCTCCTACGAGCAGTACTTC. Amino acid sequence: CATTPGSSYEQYF.

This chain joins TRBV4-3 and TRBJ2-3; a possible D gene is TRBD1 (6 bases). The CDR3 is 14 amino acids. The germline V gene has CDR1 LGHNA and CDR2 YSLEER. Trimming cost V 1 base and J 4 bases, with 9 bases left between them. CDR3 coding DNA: TGCGCCAGCAGCCAAGTTGGGGGCGCAGATACGCAGTATTTT. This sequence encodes CASSQVGGADTQYF.

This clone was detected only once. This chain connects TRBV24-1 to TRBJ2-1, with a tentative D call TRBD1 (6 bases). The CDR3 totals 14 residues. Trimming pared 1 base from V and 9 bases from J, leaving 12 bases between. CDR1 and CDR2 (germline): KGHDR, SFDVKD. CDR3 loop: CATSDFQTGGEQFF. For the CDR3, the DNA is TGTGCCACCAGTGATTTCCAGACAGGTGGTGAGCAGTTCTTC.

This CDR3 reads CASSEISGGAYNEQFF. CDR3 DNA: TGTGCCAGCAGCGAGATTAGCGGGGGGGCCTACAATGAGCAGTTCTTC. The J gene is TRBJ2-1, the V gene TRBV9; the match to TRBD2 covers 11 bases. Germline lookup yields CDR1 SGDLS and CDR2 YYNGEE. J lost 2 bases, V lost 3 bases, and 4 bases had no gene match. This CDR3 contains 16 residues.

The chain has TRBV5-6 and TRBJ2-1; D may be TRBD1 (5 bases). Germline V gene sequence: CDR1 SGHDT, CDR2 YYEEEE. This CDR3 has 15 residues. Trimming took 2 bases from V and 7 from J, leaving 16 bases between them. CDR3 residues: CASSFLDVRVNEQFF. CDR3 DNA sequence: TGTGCCAGCAGCTTTCTGGACGTCAGGGTGAATGAGCAGTTCTTC.

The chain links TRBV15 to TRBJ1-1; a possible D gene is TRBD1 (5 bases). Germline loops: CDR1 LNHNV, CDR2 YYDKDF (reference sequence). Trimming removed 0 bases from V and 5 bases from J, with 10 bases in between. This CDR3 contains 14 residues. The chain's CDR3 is CATSRDLGGTEAFF. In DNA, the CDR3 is TGTGCCACCAGCAGAGATTTGGGGGGGACTGAAGCTTTCTTT.

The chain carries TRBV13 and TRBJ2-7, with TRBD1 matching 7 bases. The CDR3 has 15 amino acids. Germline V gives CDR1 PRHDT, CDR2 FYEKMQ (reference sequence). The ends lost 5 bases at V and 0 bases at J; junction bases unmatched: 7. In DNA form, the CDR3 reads TGTGCCAGCAGCCAAGGACAGGCATACTCCTACGAGCAGTACTTC. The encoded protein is CASSQGQAYSYEQYF.

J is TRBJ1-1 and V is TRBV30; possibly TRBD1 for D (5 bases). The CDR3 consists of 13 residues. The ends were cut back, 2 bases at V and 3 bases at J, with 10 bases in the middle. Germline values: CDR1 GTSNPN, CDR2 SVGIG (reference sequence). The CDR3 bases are TGTGCCTGGAGTTTTTGGGGCGACACTGAAGCTTTCTTT. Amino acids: CAWSFWGDTEAFF.

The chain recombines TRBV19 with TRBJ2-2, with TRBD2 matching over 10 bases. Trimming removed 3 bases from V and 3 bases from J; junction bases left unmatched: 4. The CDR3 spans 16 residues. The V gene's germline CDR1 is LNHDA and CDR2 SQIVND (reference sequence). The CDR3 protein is CASSIIGTSDTGELFF. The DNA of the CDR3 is TGTGCCAGTAGTATTATAGGGACTAGCGACACCGGGGAGCTGTTTTTT. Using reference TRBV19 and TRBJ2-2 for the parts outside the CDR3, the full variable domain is DGGITQSPKYLFRKEGQNVTLSCEQNLNHDAMYWYRQDPGQGLRLIYYSQIVNDFQKGDIAEGYSVSREKKESFPLTVTSAQKNPTAFYLCASSIIGTSDTGELFFGEGSRLTVL.

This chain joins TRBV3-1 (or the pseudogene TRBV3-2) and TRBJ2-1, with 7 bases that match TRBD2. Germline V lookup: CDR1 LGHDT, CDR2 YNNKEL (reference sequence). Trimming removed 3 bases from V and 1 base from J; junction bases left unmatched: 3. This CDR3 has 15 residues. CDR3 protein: CASSHVAGSYNEQFF. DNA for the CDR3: TGTGCCAGCAGCCACGTAGCGGGTTCCTACAATGAGCAGTTCTTC.

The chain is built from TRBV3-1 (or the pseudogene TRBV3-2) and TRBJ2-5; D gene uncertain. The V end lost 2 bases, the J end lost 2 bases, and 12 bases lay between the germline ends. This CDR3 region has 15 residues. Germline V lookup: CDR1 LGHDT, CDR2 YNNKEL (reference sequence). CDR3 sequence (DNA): TGTGCCAGCAGCCAATTCCGAAAACAACAAGAGACCCAGTACTTC. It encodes CASSQFRKQQETQYF.

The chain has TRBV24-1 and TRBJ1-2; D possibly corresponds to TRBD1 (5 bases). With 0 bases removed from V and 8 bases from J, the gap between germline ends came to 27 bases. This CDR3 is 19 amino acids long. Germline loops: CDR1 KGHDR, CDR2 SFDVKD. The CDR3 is CATSDLLASGVGPGGGYTF. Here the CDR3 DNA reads TGTGCCACCAGTGATTTGCTGGCGTCTGGGGTAGGGCCGGGGGGAGGCTACACCTTC.

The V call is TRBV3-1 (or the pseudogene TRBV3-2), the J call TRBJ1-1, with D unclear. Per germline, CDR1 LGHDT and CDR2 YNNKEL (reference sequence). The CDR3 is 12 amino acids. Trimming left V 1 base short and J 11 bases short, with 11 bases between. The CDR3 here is CASSQVRGLAFF. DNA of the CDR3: TGTGCCAGCAGCCAAGTTCGAGGGCTGGCTTTCTTT.

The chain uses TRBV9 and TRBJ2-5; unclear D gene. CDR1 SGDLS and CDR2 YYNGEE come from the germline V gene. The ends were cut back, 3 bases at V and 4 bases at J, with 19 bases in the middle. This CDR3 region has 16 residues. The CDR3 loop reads CASSATEVVGRETQYF. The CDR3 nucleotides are TGTGCCAGCAGCGCTACTGAGGTGGTCGGTAGAGAGACCCAGTACTTC.